The sequence of this TCR beta chain was determined in a study of OX40 agonist ivuxolimab in advanced cancers. TCRdb's copy holds only in-frame clones and misses some; the assay was immunoSEQ multiplex PCR. The profile shows under 85,000 clones, 75% to 90% of them singletons. J lost 4 bases, V lost 11 bases, and 6 bases had no gene match. Looked up from germline, CDR1 is MNHNY and CDR2 is SVGAGI (reference sequence). The CDR3 is 12 residues long. The sequence derives from an adult with an advanced solid tumor such as melanoma, head and neck, liver or kidney cancer. The chain uses TRBV6-6 and TRBJ1-2; 8 bases map to TRBD1. The sequencing here drew on CD4+ or CD8+ T cells sorted from blood, taken in a trial of the OX40 agonist ivuxolimab. CDR3 nucleotide sequence: TGTGCCGGACAGGGAGTAGGCTATGGCTACACCTTC. It encodes CAGQGVGYGYTF.